The rows below give T cell receptor beta chains drawn from one sample of a study of Graves' ophthalmopathy and Graves' hyperthyroidism. TCRdb passed the multiplex PCR reads through MiXCR, listing each CDR3 protein once. The table includes almost 750,000 distinct CDR3 sequences, 40% detected once. The sequenced sample was peripheral blood. The origin of the receptors is an adult man with Graves' ophthalmopathy. Each CDR3 is given with its conserved first and last residue. Fields, in order: J gene, D gene, CDR3 length, clone size, V gene, CDR3 protein, CDR3 DNA. The D gene is left open where the match is weak. Rows give clone size only sometimes, using once, few, many, or a class for an expanded clone.

TRBJ1-6	NA	15	many	TRBV2	CASSEGQGYISPLHF	TGTGCCAGCAGTGAAGGGCAGGGTTACATCTCACCCCTCCACTTT
TRBJ2-7	NA	15	once	TRBV11-1	CASSLGHPSSYEQYF	TGTGCCAGCAGCTTGGGACATCCCAGCTCCTACGAGCAGTACTTC
TRBJ1-1	NA	14	many	TRBV15	CATSRVLGSTEAFF	TGTGCCACCAGCAGAGTATTGGGAAGCACTGAAGCTTTCTTT
TRBJ2-2	TRBD1	15	NA	TRBV7-2	CASSLDRPNTGEPFF	TGTGCCAGCAGCTTGGACAGGCCGAACACCGGGGAGCCGTTTTTT
TRBJ2-7	TRBD2	17	NA	TRBV10-1	CASSPLALTSGDYEQYF	TGTGCCAGCAGTCCACTCGCCTTGACTAGCGGCGACTACGAGCAGTACTTC
TRBJ2-5	TRBD1	12	NA	TRBV29-1	CSVVTGVETQYF	TGCAGCGTTGTTACAGGGGTCGAGACCCAGTACTTC
TRBJ1-1	NA	13	many	TRBV2	CASSDSQMTEAFF	TGTGCCAGCAGTGATTCACAGATGACTGAAGCTTTCTTT
TRBJ2-7	NA	11	NA	TRBV20-1	CSARDSSEQYF	TGCAGTGCTAGAGATTCCTCCGAGCAGTACTTC
TRBJ1-1	NA	15	NA	TRBV12-3/TRBV12-4	CASISTPGVTTEAFF	TGTGCCAGCATTTCCACCCCCGGGGTGACCACTGAAGCTTTCTTT
TRBJ2-6	TRBD2	19	NA	TRBV19	CASSRTSGVARSGANVLTF	TGTGCCAGTAGTCGGACTAGCGGGGTAGCTCGGTCTGGGGCCAACGTCCTGACTTTC
TRBJ1-1	NA	14	few	TRBV5-6	CASSLGQGGAEAFF	TGTGCCAGCAGCTTGGGGCAGGGCGGAGCTGAAGCTTTCTTT
TRBJ2-7	TRBD1	15	NA	TRBV12-3/TRBV12-4	CASSSAHRGLYEQYF	TGTGCCAGCAGTTCGGCCCACAGGGGGCTCTACGAGCAGTACTTC
TRBJ1-2	TRBD1	15	NA	TRBV20-1	CSAPPGQALGHGYTF	TGCAGTGCTCCGCCGGGACAGGCCCTAGGTCATGGCTACACCTTC
TRBJ1-1	NA	13	NA	TRBV10-3	CASSPLQTTEAFF	TGTGCCAGCTCACCACTCCAAACTACTGAAGCTTTCTTT
TRBJ1-1	NA	11	many	TRBV7-9	CASSLSGEAFF	TGTGCCAGCAGCTTATCAGGTGAAGCTTTCTTT
TRBJ2-7	TRBD1	12	many	TRBV2	CASSYDRVKQYF	TGTGCCAGCAGTTACGACAGGGTCAAGCAGTACTTC
TRBJ2-7	TRBD2	15	NA	TRBV20-1	CSARVSGSPSYEQYF	TGCAGTGCTAGAGTTAGCGGGAGTCCCTCCTACGAGCAGTACTTC
TRBJ1-1	TRBD1	14	few	TRBV5-5	CASSLTGGLTEAFF	TGTGCCAGCAGTTTAACAGGGGGTTTAACTGAAGCTTTCTTT
TRBJ2-7	NA	14	many	TRBV15	CATSRESDPYEQYF	TGTGCCACCAGCAGAGAGTCAGACCCCTACGAGCAGTACTTC
TRBJ1-2	NA	14	NA	TRBV29-1	CSVVAGRWGYGYTF	TGCAGCGTAGTAGCGGGGCGATGGGGTTATGGCTACACCTTC
TRBJ1-4	NA	13	NA	TRBV20-1	CSAPRATSEKLFF	TGCAGTGCTCCCAGAGCAACTAGTGAAAAACTGTTTTTT
TRBJ1-6	NA	15	NA	TRBV27	CASSLGQGIGSPLHF	TGTGCCAGCAGTTTAGGGCAGGGGATTGGTTCACCCCTCCACTTT
TRBJ1-2	NA	16	many	TRBV7-9	CASSSAIQGSSYGYTF	TGTGCCAGCAGCTCGGCCATACAGGGTTCTAGCTATGGCTACACCTTC
TRBJ1-5	NA	14	NA	TRBV7-2	CASSSRGGGQPQHF	TGTGCCAGCAGCTCGAGGGGCGGAGGTCAGCCCCAGCATTTT
TRBJ1-1	TRBD1	13	NA	TRBV29-1	CSVAIQGESEAFF	TGCAGCGTAGCTATCCAGGGGGAGAGTGAAGCTTTCTTT
TRBJ1-5	NA	16	NA	TRBV6-6	CASSQGPLNPDQPQHF	TGTGCCAGCAGCCAGGGGCCCCTTAATCCGGATCAGCCCCAGCATTTT
TRBJ2-2	TRBD2	13	many	TRBV12-3/TRBV12-4	CASSLARKGELFF	TGTGCCAGCTCACTAGCGAGAAAAGGGGAGCTGTTTTTT
TRBJ1-3	NA	12	many	TRBV20-1	CSAAEVGNTIYF	TGCAGTGCCGCCGAAGTAGGAAACACCATATATTTT
TRBJ2-7	TRBD1	14	many	TRBV10-3	CAILEGQGFYEQYF	TGTGCCATTCTTGAGGGACAGGGGTTCTACGAGCAGTACTTC
TRBJ2-7	TRBD1	14	NA	TRBV15	CATRPGDRGHEQYF	TGTGCCACCAGACCCGGGGACAGGGGCCACGAGCAGTACTTC
TRBJ2-6	NA	13	few	TRBV9	CASPKSGANVLTF	TGTGCCAGCCCTAAATCTGGGGCCAACGTCCTGACTTTC
TRBJ1-1	NA	13	many	TRBV7-2	CASSLGRVTEAFF	TGTGCCAGCAGCTTAGGACGGGTAACTGAAGCTTTCTTT
TRBJ1-4	NA	13	NA	TRBV10-3	CASSAGEREKLFF	TGTGCCAGCAGTGCGGGGGAACGTGAAAAACTGTTTTTT
TRBJ2-7	NA	13	NA	TRBV7-8	CASSFTGLARQYF	TGTGCCAGCAGCTTTACGGGACTCGCTCGGCAGTACTTC
TRBJ2-7	NA	15	few	TRBV12-5	CASGLVRKGAYEQYF	TGTGCTAGTGGTTTGGTACGGAAGGGGGCCTACGAGCAGTACTTC
TRBJ2-5	TRBD2	14	NA	TRBV2	CASSEALLAGTQYF	TGTGCCAGCAGTGAAGCGCTTCTAGCGGGGACCCAGTACTTC